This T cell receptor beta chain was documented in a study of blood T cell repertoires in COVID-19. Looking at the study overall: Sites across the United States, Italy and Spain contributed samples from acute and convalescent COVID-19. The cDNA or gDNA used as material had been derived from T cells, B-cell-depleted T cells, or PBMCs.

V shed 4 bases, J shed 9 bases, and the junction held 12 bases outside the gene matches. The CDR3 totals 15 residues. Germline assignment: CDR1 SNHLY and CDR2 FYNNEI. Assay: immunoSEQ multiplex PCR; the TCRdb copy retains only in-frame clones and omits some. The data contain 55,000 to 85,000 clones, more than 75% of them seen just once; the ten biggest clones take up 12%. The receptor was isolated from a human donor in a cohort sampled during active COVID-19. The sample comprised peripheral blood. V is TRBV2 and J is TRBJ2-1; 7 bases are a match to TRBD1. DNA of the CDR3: TGTGCCAGCAGTGGGGGCCAGGGGGTTTGGACTGAGCAGTTCTTC. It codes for CASSGGQGVWTEQFF.